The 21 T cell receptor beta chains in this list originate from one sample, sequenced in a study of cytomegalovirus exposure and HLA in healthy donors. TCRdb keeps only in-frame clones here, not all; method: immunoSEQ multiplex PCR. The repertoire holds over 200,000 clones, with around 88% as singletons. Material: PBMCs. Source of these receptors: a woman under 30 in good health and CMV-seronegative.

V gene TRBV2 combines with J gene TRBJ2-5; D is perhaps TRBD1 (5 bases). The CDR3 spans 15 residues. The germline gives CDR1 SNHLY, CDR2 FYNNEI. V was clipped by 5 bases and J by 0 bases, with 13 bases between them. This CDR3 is CASSRSQGDQETQYF. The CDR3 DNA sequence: TGTGCCAGCAGTCGCTCTCAAGGGGACCAAGAGACCCAGTACTTC.

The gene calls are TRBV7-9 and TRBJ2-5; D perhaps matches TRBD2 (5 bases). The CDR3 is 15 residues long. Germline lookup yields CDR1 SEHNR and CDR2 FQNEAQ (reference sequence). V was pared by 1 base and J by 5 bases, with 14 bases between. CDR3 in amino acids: CASSLVTGRGETQYF. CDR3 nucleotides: TGTGCCAGCAGCTTAGTAACGGGAAGAGGGGAGACCCAGTACTTC. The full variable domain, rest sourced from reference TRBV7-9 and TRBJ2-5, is DTGVSQNPRHKITKRGQNVTFRCDPISEHNRLYWYRQTLGQGPEFLTYFQNEAQLEKSRLLSDRFSAERPKGSFSTLEIQRTEQGDSAMYLCASSLVTGRGETQYFGPGTRLLVL.

The CDR3 bases are TGTGCCAGCAGCTTAGTAGGACCTAGCGAGACCTACGAGCAGTACTTC. Protein product: CASSLVGPSETYEQYF. V and J are TRBV11-2 and TRBJ2-7, with D maybe TRBD2 (6 bases). V lost 1 base and J lost 2, with 15 bases in between. Looked up from germline, CDR1 is SGHAT and CDR2 is FQNNGV. This CDR3 has 16 residues.

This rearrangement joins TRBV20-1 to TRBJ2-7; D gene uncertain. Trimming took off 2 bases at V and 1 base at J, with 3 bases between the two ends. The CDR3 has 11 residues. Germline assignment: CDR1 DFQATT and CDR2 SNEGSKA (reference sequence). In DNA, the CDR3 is TGCAGTGCTAGACAGTCCTACGAGCAGTACTTC. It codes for CSARQSYEQYF.

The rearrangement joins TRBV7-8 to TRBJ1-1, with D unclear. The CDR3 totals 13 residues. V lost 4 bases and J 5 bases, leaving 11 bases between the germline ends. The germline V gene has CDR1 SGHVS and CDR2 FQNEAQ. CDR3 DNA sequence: TGTGCCAGCAGCTCTACTACGGGTACTGAAGCTTTCTTT. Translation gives CASSSTTGTEAFF.

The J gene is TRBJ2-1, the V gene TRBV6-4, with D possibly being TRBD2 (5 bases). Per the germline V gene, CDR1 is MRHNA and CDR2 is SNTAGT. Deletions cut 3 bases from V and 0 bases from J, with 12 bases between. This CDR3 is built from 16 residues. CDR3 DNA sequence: TGTGCCAGCAGTGAAGAGGGCGGTGGCTCCTACAATGAGCAGTTCTTC. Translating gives CASSEEGGGSYNEQFF.

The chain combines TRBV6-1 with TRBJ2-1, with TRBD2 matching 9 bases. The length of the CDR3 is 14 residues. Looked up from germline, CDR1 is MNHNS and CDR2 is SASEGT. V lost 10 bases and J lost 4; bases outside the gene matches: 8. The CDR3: CATTLAGLYNEQFF. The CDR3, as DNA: TGTGCCACCACACTAGCGGGTCTTTACAATGAGCAGTTCTTC.

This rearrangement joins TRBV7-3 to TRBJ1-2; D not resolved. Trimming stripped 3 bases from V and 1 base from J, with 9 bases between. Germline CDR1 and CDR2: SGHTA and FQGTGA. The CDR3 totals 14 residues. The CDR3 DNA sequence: TGTGCCAGCAGCTTCCCTGTTGTTAACTATGGCTACACCTTC. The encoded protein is CASSFPVVNYGYTF.

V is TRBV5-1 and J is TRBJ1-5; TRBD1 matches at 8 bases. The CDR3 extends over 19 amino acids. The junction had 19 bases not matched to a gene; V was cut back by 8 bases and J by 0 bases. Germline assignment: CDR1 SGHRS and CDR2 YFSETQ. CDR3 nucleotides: TGCGCCAGAGTCCCGTATGGACAGGGAAAGGTTGATAGCAATCAGCCCCAGCATTTT. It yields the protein CARVPYGQGKVDSNQPQHF.

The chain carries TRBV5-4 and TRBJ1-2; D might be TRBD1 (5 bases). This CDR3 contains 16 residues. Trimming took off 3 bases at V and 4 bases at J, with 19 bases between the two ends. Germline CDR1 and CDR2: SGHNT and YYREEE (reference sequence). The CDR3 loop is CASSSPPGGGAYGYTF. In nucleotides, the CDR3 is TGTGCCAGCAGCTCACCCCCCGGAGGAGGGGCCTATGGCTACACCTTC.

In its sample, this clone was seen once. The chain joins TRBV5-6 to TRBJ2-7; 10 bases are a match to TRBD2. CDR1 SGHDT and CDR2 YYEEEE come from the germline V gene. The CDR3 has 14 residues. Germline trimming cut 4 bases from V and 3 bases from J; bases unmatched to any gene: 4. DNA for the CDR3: TGTGCCAGCAGCGCAGGACTAGCGGACTACGAGCAGTACTTC. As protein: CASSAGLADYEQYF. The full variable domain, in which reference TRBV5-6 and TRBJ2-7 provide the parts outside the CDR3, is DAGVTQSPTHLIKTRGQQVTLRCSPKSGHDTVSWYQQALGQGPQFIFQYYEEEERQRGNFPDRFSGHQFPNYSSELNVNALLLGDSALYLCASSAGLADYEQYFGPGTRLTVT.

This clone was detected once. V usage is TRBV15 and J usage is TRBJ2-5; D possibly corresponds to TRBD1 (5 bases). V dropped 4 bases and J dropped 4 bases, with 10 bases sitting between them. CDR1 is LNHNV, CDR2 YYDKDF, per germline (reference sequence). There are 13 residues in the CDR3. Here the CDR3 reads CATSIRGGETQYF. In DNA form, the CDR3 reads TGTGCCACCAGCATTAGGGGCGGAGAGACCCAGTACTTC.

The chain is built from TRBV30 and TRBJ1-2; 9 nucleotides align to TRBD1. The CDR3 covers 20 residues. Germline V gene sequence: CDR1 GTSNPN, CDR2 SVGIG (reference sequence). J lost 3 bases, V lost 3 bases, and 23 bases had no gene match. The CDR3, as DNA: TGTGCCTGGAGGATGGGCACCGGGACAGGGATTTCCGGGATTCACTATGGCTACACCTTC. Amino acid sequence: CAWRMGTGTGISGIHYGYTF. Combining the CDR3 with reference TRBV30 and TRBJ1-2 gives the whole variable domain SQTIHQWPATLVQPVGSPLSLECTVEGTSNPNLYWYRQAAGRGLQLLFYSVGIGQISSEVPQNLSASRPQDRQFILSSKKLLLSDSGFYLCAWRMGTGTGISGIHYGYTFGSGTRLTVV.

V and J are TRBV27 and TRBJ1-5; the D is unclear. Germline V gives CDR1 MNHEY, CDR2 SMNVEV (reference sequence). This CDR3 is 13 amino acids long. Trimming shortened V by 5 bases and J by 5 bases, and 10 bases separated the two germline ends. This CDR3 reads CASSVTDDQPQHF. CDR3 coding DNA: TGTGCCAGCAGTGTTACAGATGATCAGCCCCAGCATTTT.

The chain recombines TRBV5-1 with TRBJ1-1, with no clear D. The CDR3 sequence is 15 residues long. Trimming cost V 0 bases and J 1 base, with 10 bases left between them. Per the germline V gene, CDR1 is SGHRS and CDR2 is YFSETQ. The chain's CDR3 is CASSLVTQANTEAFF. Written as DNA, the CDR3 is TGCGCCAGCAGCTTGGTGACCCAGGCGAACACTGAAGCTTTCTTT.

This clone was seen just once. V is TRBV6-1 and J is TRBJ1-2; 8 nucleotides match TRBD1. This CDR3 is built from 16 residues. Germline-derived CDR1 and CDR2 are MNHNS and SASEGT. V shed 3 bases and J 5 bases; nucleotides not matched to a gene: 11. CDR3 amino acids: CASSDGPGQGAYGYTF. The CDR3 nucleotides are TGTGCCAGCAGTGACGGTCCGGGGCAGGGGGCATATGGCTACACCTTC.

The CDR3 reads CASSLAGTGPSIQYF. The CDR3 nucleotides read TGTGCCAGCAGCTTAGCCGGGACAGGACCTTCAATTCAGTACTTC. V and J are TRBV11-2 and TRBJ2-4, with 8 bases matching TRBD1. V shed 1 base, J shed 10 bases, and the junction held 9 bases outside the gene matches. The germline CDR1 and CDR2 sequences are SGHAT and FQNNGV. The CDR3 totals 15 residues.

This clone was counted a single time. The CDR3 nucleotides are TGTGCCAGCAGCCCCCAAACTAGCGGATATCTCTCCTACGAGCAGTACTTC. As protein: CASSPQTSGYLSYEQYF. The genes are TRBV5-6 and TRBJ2-7; 8 bases are a match to TRBD2. The J segment lost 0 bases and the V segment lost 4 bases, leaving 12 bases of the junction unmatched. This CDR3 spans 17 amino acids. The germline gives CDR1 SGHDT, CDR2 YYEEEE.

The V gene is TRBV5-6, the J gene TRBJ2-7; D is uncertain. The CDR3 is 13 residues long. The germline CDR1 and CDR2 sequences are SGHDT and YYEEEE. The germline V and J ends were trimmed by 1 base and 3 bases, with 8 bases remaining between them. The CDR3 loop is CASSLWASYEQYF. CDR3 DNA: TGTGCCAGCAGCTTGTGGGCAAGCTACGAGCAGTACTTC.

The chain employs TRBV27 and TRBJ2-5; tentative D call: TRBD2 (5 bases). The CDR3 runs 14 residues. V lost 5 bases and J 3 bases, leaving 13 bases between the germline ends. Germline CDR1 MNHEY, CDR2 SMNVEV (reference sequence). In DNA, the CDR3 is TGTGCCAGCAGTCCCGGAGTGGAGGAAGAGACCCAGTACTTC. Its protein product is CASSPGVEEETQYF.

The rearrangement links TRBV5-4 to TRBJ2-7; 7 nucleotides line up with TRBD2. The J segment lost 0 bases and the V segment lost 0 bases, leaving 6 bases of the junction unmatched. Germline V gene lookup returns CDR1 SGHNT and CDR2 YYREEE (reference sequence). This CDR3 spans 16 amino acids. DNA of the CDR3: TGTGCCAGCAGCTTGGCCCGCGGCGGGAGCTCCTACGAGCAGTACTTC. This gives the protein CASSLARGGSSYEQYF.